The count of the clone carrying this T cell receptor beta chain is one. This sample stems from a study of shared T cell receptors in the human thymus. Here immunoSEQ multiplex PCR was the method, and the copy in TCRdb shows in-frame clones only, minus some. The sample includes about 610,000 clones, roughly 90% of them seen just once. Trimming cost V 5 bases and J 3 bases, with 11 bases left between them. Germline V gene sequence: CDR1 SGHTA, CDR2 FQGNSA. The CDR3 contains 14 residues. These data were also filed under a second study, of human thymus T cells. That study adds: Thymic and blood repertoires appeared to show biased V and J gene usage. Related work showed strongly overlapping thymic repertoires across unrelated individuals.

This clonotype was sampled from a boy younger than two with a congenital heart defect. The sequencing input was thymocytes. This chain connects TRBV7-2 to TRBJ1-5; TRBD1 might be the D (6 bases). For the CDR3, the DNA is TGTGCCAGCAGCCTTTACAGGGTCAATCAGCCCCAGCATTTT. It is translated as CASSLYRVNQPQHF.